Below, 9 T cell receptor beta chains from the same sample are listed, as sequenced in a study of blood T cell repertoires in COVID-19. Using immunoSEQ multiplex PCR, the repertoire was profiled, and TCRdb retains in-frame clones only, with some absent. This table has about 190,000 clones, approximately 86% appearing once. Sequencing was done on a sample of peripheral blood. These receptor sequences come from a man aged 35 to 55 with active or convalescent COVID-19.

The genes are TRBV27 and TRBJ2-1; D remains ambiguous. CDR3 length equals 15 residues. V was trimmed by 2 bases and J by 5 bases, leaving 13 bases between them. Germline V gene data show CDR1 as MNHEY and CDR2 as SMNVEV (reference sequence). CDR3 protein: CASSLTVLENNEQFF. CDR3 bases: TGTGCCAGCAGTTTAACGGTCCTCGAGAACAATGAGCAGTTCTTC.

This clone occurred a few times. The chain employs TRBV30 and TRBJ1-2; D remains unclear. In germline, CDR1 is GTSNPN, CDR2 SVGIG (reference sequence). V lost 0 bases and J lost 6, with 11 bases in between. The CDR3 is 13 amino acids. The CDR3 DNA sequence: TGTGCCTGGAGTGTTGGAGGGAACCATGGCTACACCTTC. Its translation is CAWSVGGNHGYTF.

The V and J genes are TRBV5-1 and TRBJ1-5; 8 bases line up with TRBD1. The CDR3 is made up of 14 amino acids. Trimming cost V 4 bases and J 9 bases; bases outside gene matches: 9. Germline CDR1 and CDR2: SGHRS and YFSETQ. This chain's CDR3 is CASSPGTGIWPQHF. DNA for the CDR3: TGCGCCAGCAGCCCTGGGACAGGTATTTGGCCCCAGCATTTT.

The genes are TRBV27 and TRBJ1-6, with a weak D call TRBD1 (6 bases). CDR3 length: 14 amino acids. V gave up 5 bases and J gave up 10 bases, with 15 bases separating them. In germline, CDR1 is MNHEY, CDR2 SMNVEV (reference sequence). The CDR3: CASSQTPGDSPLHF. In DNA form, the CDR3 reads TGTGCCAGCAGTCAGACCCCAGGGGACTCACCCCTCCACTTT.

This clone was counted a few times. The gene calls are TRBV6-2 or TRBV6-3 and TRBJ2-1, with 8 bases fitting TRBD2. Germline V lookup: CDR1 MNHEY, CDR2 SVGEGT. The CDR3 has 15 residues. Trimming took 5 bases from V and 9 from J; bases not matched to a gene: 12. The CDR3 region has the DNA TGTGCCAGCAGTCCCCCGGGACTAGAGTTTGCTGAGCAGTTCTTC. Translation: CASSPPGLEFAEQFF.

This sequence joins TRBV5-4 and TRBJ1-1; D perhaps matches TRBD1 (5 bases). CDR1 is SGHNT and CDR2 is YYREEE in the germline V gene (reference sequence). The CDR3 length is 15 residues. Trimming removed 2 bases at V and 1 base at J, with 12 bases between. The CDR3 DNA reads as TGTGCCAGCAGCTTTGGAGGGGTAGAGAACACTGAAGCTTTCTTT. This encodes CASSFGGVENTEAFF.

CDR3 protein: CASSEYFWGGSPFSGNTIYF. For the CDR3, the DNA is TGTGCCAGCAGTGAATATTTTTGGGGAGGGTCTCCCTTCTCTGGAAACACCATATATTTT. The chain uses TRBV6-1 and TRBJ1-3; no reliable D call. V was shortened by 2 bases and J by 0 bases, with 23 bases between the two germline ends. The germline V gene encodes CDR1 MNHNS and CDR2 SASEGT. The CDR3 consists of 20 residues.

The chain employs TRBV12-3 or TRBV12-4 and TRBJ1-1; 10 bases fit TRBD1. V lost 8 bases, J lost 0 bases, and 0 bases stayed unmatched. The CDR3 consists of 13 residues. For the CDR3, the DNA is TGTGCCAGCGGACAGGGGGTGAACACTGAAGCTTTCTTT. Translated, it gives CASGQGVNTEAFF.

The chain employs TRBV3-1 (or the pseudogene TRBV3-2) and TRBJ2-3, with 11 bases lining up with TRBD2. In germline, CDR1 is LGHDT, CDR2 YNNKEL (reference sequence). The CDR3 has 17 residues. Trimming took 2 bases from V and 0 from J; bases not matched to a gene: 4. The CDR3, as DNA: TGTGCCAGCAGCCAACTCGGGACTAGCGGTAGCACAGATACGCAGTATTTT. It is translated as CASSQLGTSGSTDTQYF.